Included here is one T cell receptor (beta chain) sequence, with context. The sample comes from a study of memory CD8 T cells in hepatitis C reinfection. Study in general: A positive HCV RNA test after two negatives ≥60 days apart defined reinfection.

The assay was immunoSEQ multiplex PCR, and TCRdb's table has in-frame clones only and misses some. The sample lists approximately 50,000 clones; over 85% were seen once. The CDR3 contains 18 residues. V was cut by 5 bases and J by 1 base, with 20 bases left in between. The germline CDR1 and CDR2 sequences are SGHAT and FQNNGV. Time point noted: pre-reinfection, 55 to 20 weeks before reinfection detection. No in vitro expansion preceded TCR sequencing of the sorted cells. At all three reinfection time points, viable CD3+ CD8+ CD45RO- cells from a couple of donors served as controls. The sequence derives from a man between 18 and 29 years old with hepatitis C virus infection. The sample consisted of naive CD8+ T cells sorted from blood. The rearrangement links TRBV11-2 to TRBJ2-2; weak D call: TRBD2 (7 bases). The CDR3 sequence is CASSKGGAGVVNTGELFF. The CDR3 DNA sequence: TGTGCCAGCAGCAAGGGGGGGGCAGGTGTCGTGAACACCGGGGAGCTGTTTTTT.